The clone carrying this T cell receptor (beta chain) was picked up one time. TCRdb's copy holds only in-frame clones and misses some; the assay was immunoSEQ multiplex PCR. The sample lists about 300,000 clones; approximately 88% were seen once. Enrollment of patients from Seattle took place during active infection, with longitudinal follow-up. The length of the CDR3 is 17 residues. Germline V lookup: CDR1 MDHEN, CDR2 SYDVKM. With V trimmed by 8 bases and J by 0 bases, 12 bases remained unmatched. The data were taken from a study of blood T cell repertoires in COVID-19. This chain joins TRBV28 and TRBJ2-1, with TRBD2 matching over 8 bases. This sequence originates from a human donor with COVID-19, enrolled during active disease. The donor label of this sample is uncertain. The sample was peripheral blood. The CDR3 region is CASFPQSGRSSYNEQFF. The CDR3 nucleotides read TGTGCCAGCTTCCCCCAGAGCGGGAGAAGCTCCTACAATGAGCAGTTCTTC. The full variable domain, completed using reference TRBV28 and TRBJ2-1, is DVKVTQSSRYLVKRTGEKVFLECVQDMDHENMFWYRQDPGLGLRLIYFSYDVKMKEKGDIPEGYSVSREKKERFSLILESASTNQTSMYLCASFPQSGRSSYNEQFFGPGTRLTVL.